These 20 T cell receptor beta chains came from one sample sequenced in a study of cytotoxic CD8 clonotypes in ibrutinib-treated CLL (dated by TCRdb to about 2021). The library came from the immunoSEQ multiplex PCR assay. The table was pulled from immuneACCESS by TCRdb, which kept in-frame rearrangements only. Such tables lose some clones; where checked, under half of the loss comes from unresolved V genes, and the rest has no known cause. The sample table records about 140,000 clones; 80% of these occur just once. Less than 8.5% of the sample is taken by the ten largest. Here the sequenced sample was PBMCs, taken after 36 months of ibrutinib treatment. Receptor source: a human donor with chronic lymphocytic leukemia.

The J gene is TRBJ1-6, the V gene TRBV7-3; maybe TRBD1 (6 bases). V shed 0 bases and J shed 6 bases, with 12 bases lying between them. CDR3 length: 16 amino acids. The germline gives CDR1 SGHTA, CDR2 FQGTGA. CDR3 protein: CASSLTGGHFNSPLHF. The DNA for the CDR3 is TGTGCCAGCAGCTTAACTGGGGGGCACTTTAATTCACCCCTCCACTTT.

The rearrangement joins TRBV5-1 to TRBJ2-3; possibly TRBD2 for D (6 bases). This CDR3 has 15 amino acids. V gave up 6 bases and J gave up 6 bases, with 20 bases separating them. Germline V lookup: CDR1 SGHRS, CDR2 YFSETQ. This CDR3 is CASTQTSTTGDTQYF. The CDR3 nucleotides read TGCGCCAGCACCCAGACTAGTACGACGGGGGATACGCAGTATTTT.

The table lists this clone with a few counts. The V gene is TRBV19, the J gene TRBJ1-6; tentative D call: TRBD1 (6 bases). In germline, CDR1 is LNHDA, CDR2 SQIVND (reference sequence). The CDR3 spans 15 residues. Trimming left V 3 bases short and J 7 bases short, with 13 bases between. The CDR3 DNA reads TGTGCCAGTAGTATCCTACAGGGAGGCAATTCACCCCTCCACTTT. It codes for CASSILQGGNSPLHF. Combining the CDR3 with reference TRBV19 and TRBJ1-6 gives the whole variable domain DGGITQSPKYLFRKEGQNVTLSCEQNLNHDAMYWYRQDPGQGLRLIYYSQIVNDFQKGDIAEGYSVSREKKESFPLTVTSAQKNPTAFYLCASSILQGGNSPLHFGNGTRLTVT.

This rearrangement joins TRBV9 to TRBJ2-5; the D gene could be TRBD1 or TRBD2 (6 bases each). The CDR3 is 15 residues long. The V gene lost 4 bases and the J gene lost 4 bases, with 17 bases spanning the gap. Per the germline V gene, CDR1 is SGDLS and CDR2 is YYNGEE. The CDR3 spells CASSSLPGAAETQYF. The CDR3 nucleotides read TGTGCCAGCAGCTCCCTCCCGGGGGCGGCAGAGACCCAGTACTTC. The whole variable domain, remainder taken from reference TRBV9 and TRBJ2-5, is DSGVTQTPKHLITATGQRVTLRCSPRSGDLSVYWYQQSLDQGLQFLIQYYNGEERAKGNILERFSAQQFPDLHSELNLSSLELGDSALYFCASSSLPGAAETQYFGPGTRLLVL.

The gene calls are TRBV9 and TRBJ2-1; TRBD1 might be the D (5 bases). V dropped 3 bases and J dropped 7 bases, with 17 bases sitting between them. There are 15 residues in the CDR3. The germline gives CDR1 SGDLS, CDR2 YYNGEE. As DNA, the CDR3 is TGTGCCAGCAGCGCTGTTGTAGGGGCTGGGAATGAGCAGTTCTTC. Residues: CASSAVVGAGNEQFF.

V is TRBV11-2 and J is TRBJ1-2; the D is unclear. This CDR3 has 14 amino acids. Trimming took 0 bases from V and 4 from J, leaving 9 bases between them. In germline, CDR1 is SGHAT, CDR2 FQNNGV. DNA for the CDR3: TGTGCCAGCAGCTTAGACGTCGGATCCTATGGCTACACCTTC. Amino acids: CASSLDVGSYGYTF.

The V gene is TRBV4-1, the J gene TRBJ1-5; D is possibly TRBD1 (5 bases). CDR3 size: 15 residues. Trimming took off 2 bases at V and 5 bases at J, with 13 bases between the two ends. In germline, CDR1 is MGHRA, CDR2 YSYEKL. CDR3 loop: CASSQWGGVDQPQHF. For the CDR3, the DNA is TGCGCCAGCAGCCAATGGGGGGGGGTGGATCAGCCCCAGCATTTT.

The chain couples TRBV29-1 to TRBJ1-1; 10 positions match TRBD1. V was clipped by 6 bases and J by 5 bases; unmatched bases: 6. The CDR3 totals 13 residues. Germline loops: CDR1 SQVTM, CDR2 ANQGSEA. The CDR3 here is CSVRQGAGTEAFF. Here the CDR3 DNA reads TGCAGCGTAAGACAGGGGGCTGGGACTGAAGCTTTCTTT.

The rearrangement uses TRBV2 and TRBJ2-7; maybe TRBD1 (5 bases). Germline V CDR1 and CDR2: SNHLY, FYNNEI. The CDR3 loop spans 13 amino acids. V was cut by 8 bases and J by 5 bases, with 16 bases left in between. This CDR3 reads CASSQAGIHEQYF. The CDR3 coding sequence is TGTGCCAGCTCACAGGCTGGAATCCACGAGCAGTACTTC.

The chain links TRBV28 to TRBJ2-3; the D gene is possibly TRBD2 (5 bases). V was pared by 11 bases and J by 2 bases, with 17 bases between. The CDR3 is 14 residues long. CDR1 MDHEN and CDR2 SYDVKM come from the germline V gene. This chain's CDR3 is CAGRGGLFTDTQYF. The CDR3 DNA sequence: TGTGCCGGTCGGGGTGGGCTGTTCACAGATACGCAGTATTTT.

This clone was observed a handful of times. The rearrangement uses TRBV5-1 and TRBJ2-5; D is unresolved. Germline V gene data show CDR1 as SGHRS and CDR2 as YFSETQ. This CDR3 is 13 amino acids long. The V and J ends lost 4 bases and 1 base respectively, with 8 bases between them. CDR3 coding DNA: TGCGCCAGCAGCCCCTCCGGCCAAGAGACCCAGTACTTC. Translation: CASSPSGQETQYF.

A remark on this clone: Additional DNA sequences in this sample encode the identical CDR3. CDR3 sequence: CASSLWGGRETQYF. The CDR3 DNA sequence: TGTGCCAGCAGTTTATGGGGGGGGCGTGAGACCCAGTACTTC. The V gene is TRBV28, the J gene TRBJ2-5; maybe TRBD2 (7 bases). Germline V gives CDR1 MDHEN, CDR2 SYDVKM. This CDR3 is built from 14 residues. V lost 0 bases, J lost 5 bases, and 10 bases lay in between.

The chain has TRBV30 and TRBJ2-3; D gene unclear. The CDR3 loop spans 13 amino acids. V was clipped by 0 bases and J by 8 bases, with 12 bases between them. Germline V gene lookup returns CDR1 GTSNPN and CDR2 SVGIG (reference sequence). The CDR3 loop reads CAWSVAGGRTQYF. The DNA for the CDR3 is TGTGCCTGGAGTGTAGCAGGTGGGCGTACGCAGTATTTT.

This chain connects TRBV6-1 to TRBJ1-2, with 10 nucleotides matching TRBD1. In germline, CDR1 is MNHNS, CDR2 SASEGT. J gave up 8 bases and V 8 bases, and 8 bases lay outside the gene matches. The CDR3 is 13 amino acids. The CDR3 bases are TGTGCCAGCCTTAGGGACAGGGGTGGGGGCTACACCTTC. Encoded protein: CASLRDRGGGYTF.

The chain employs TRBV30 and TRBJ1-2; D not certain. Germline V gene data show CDR1 as GTSNPN and CDR2 as SVGIG (reference sequence). The length of the CDR3 is 16 residues. V was shortened by 0 bases and J by 0 bases, with 14 bases between the two germline ends. CDR3 protein: CAWSVQGVAANYGYTF. Here the CDR3 DNA reads TGTGCCTGGAGTGTACAAGGTGTTGCGGCTAACTATGGCTACACCTTC.

The rearrangement links TRBV30 to TRBJ2-1; D gene unclear. Germline lookup yields CDR1 GTSNPN and CDR2 SVGIG (reference sequence). Trimming took off 0 bases at V and 0 bases at J, with 9 bases between the two ends. The CDR3 is made up of 15 amino acids. CDR3: CAWSVRGSSYNEQFF. CDR3 bases: TGTGCCTGGAGTGTACGAGGAAGCTCCTACAATGAGCAGTTCTTC.

The V and J genes are TRBV5-1 and TRBJ1-2; D is unresolved. This CDR3 is built from 14 residues. Germline CDR1 reads SGHRS; CDR2 reads YFSETQ. Trimming pared 0 bases from V and 4 bases from J, leaving 10 bases between. Here the CDR3 DNA reads TGCGCCAGCAGCTTGGCCGGCGCTTTCTATGGCTACACCTTC. Translated, it gives CASSLAGAFYGYTF.

This chain uses TRBV27 with TRBJ2-2; tentatively, D is TRBD1 or TRBD2 (6 bases each). In germline, CDR1 is MNHEY, CDR2 SMNVEV (reference sequence). CDR3 size: 15 residues. The V end lost 8 bases, the J end lost 5 bases, and 18 bases lay between the germline ends. The CDR3 spells CASQGPGGRTGELFF. CDR3 nucleotides: TGTGCCAGCCAGGGGCCCGGGGGTAGAACCGGGGAGCTGTTTTTT.

J is TRBJ1-2 and V is TRBV7-8; TRBD1 matches at 7 bases. Germline CDR1 is SGHVS and CDR2 is FQNEAQ. The ends lost 5 bases at V and 2 bases at J; junction bases unmatched: 11. The CDR3 totals 16 residues. Written as DNA, the CDR3 is TGTGCCAGCAGCGCTAACGGGGGACAGCCCAACTATGGCTACACCTTC. Amino acid sequence: CASSANGGQPNYGYTF.

This chain links TRBV30 with TRBJ2-6, with D perhaps given as TRBD1 or TRBD2 (7 bases each). This CDR3 comprises 17 residues. Per the germline V gene, CDR1 is GTSNPN and CDR2 is SVGIG (reference sequence). Trimming stripped 6 bases from V and 0 bases from J, with 18 bases between. The CDR3: CACYHQGGASGANVLTF. The CDR3 region has the DNA TGTGCCTGCTACCATCAGGGGGGGGCCTCTGGGGCCAACGTCCTGACTTTC.